This T cell receptor beta chain was identified during a study of identical twins. General study points: Its conclusions, products of cross-sectional statistical analysis, did not come from following the same donors. Models predicted too little out-of-frame TCR alpha sharing in monozygotic twins.

CDR1 is ENHRY and CDR2 is SYGVKD in the germline V gene. This CDR3 contains 14 residues. With 5 bases clipped from V and 3 bases from J, the junction kept 7 bases outside the gene matches. This clonotype came up many times. The antigen is undetermined. cDNA molecules carried unique molecular identifiers, and template switching added a universal primer site. MiXCR, run by TCRdb on the 5' RACE reads, gives a single entry per CDR3 protein. The sample lists approximately 630,000 distinct CDR3 sequences, roughly 7.2% seen once, with 1.5% to 2% in the top ten. In addition, the sample was reused for a study of yellow fever vaccine responses in identical twins.

The TCR originated in a woman younger than 30 in good health. The rearrangement joins TRBV10-3 to TRBJ2-7; 7 positions match TRBD2. Sequenced input: PBMCs. The CDR3 loop is CAISPSGKVYEQYF. In DNA form, the CDR3 reads TGTGCCATCAGTCCTAGCGGAAAAGTCTACGAGCAGTACTTC.